This T cell receptor (beta chain) originates from a study of shared clonotypes between healthy human individuals. Whole-study results and caveats: In general, naive subsets displayed greater estimated richness than memory subsets did. Owing to a small donor count, the genetic and exposure-history diversity represented was limited.

It was across several immunoSEQ plates that each subset's genomic DNA was evenly split. Authors' methods: Junction-only immunoSEQ data arrived without quality scores, meaning filtering differed. TCRdb keeps only in-frame clones here, not all; method: immunoSEQ multiplex PCR. V and J calls and clone size come straight from that table; D and trimming were deduced from the DNA. The data contain about a million clones, 70% to 80% of them singletons. With respect to this clone: Its antigen is currently unknown.

The CDR3 spans 15 residues. Between the trimmed V and J ends, which lost 5 bases and 2 bases, there was a span of 16 bases. CDR1 and CDR2 (germline): MDHEN, SYDVKM. The sample taken for sequencing was memory CD4+ T cells from PBMCs. Subset here: CD45RA-negative fraction. The chain recombines TRBV28 with TRBJ2-7, with a possible D match to TRBD2 (6 bases). The source of this sequence is a man between 18 and 35 years old in good health. Some clones in this sample may be carry-over from other donors' samples. The CDR3 reads CASSRGGGNTYEQYF. Here the CDR3 DNA reads TGTGCCAGCAGTCGAGGTGGCGGGAACACCTACGAGCAGTACTTC.